The 8 T cell receptor beta chains below were found in one sample sequenced in a study of CD8 T cells in ankylosing spondylitis. General study findings and limits: Ankylosing spondylitis blood appeared to be characterized by a TCR beta motif of several highly homologous variants.

TCRdb ran MiXCR on the 5' RACE reads and lists one entry per CDR3 protein. There are more than 650,000 distinct CDR3 sequences in the sample; about 10% occur only once, and approximately 0.5% lies in the top ten. Antigen specificity for these receptors is unknown. Source material: blood, either unsorted or a sorted T cell fraction (not recorded which). All receptors derive from a male donor with ankylosing spondylitis.

This clonotype was recorded many times. J is TRBJ1-1 and V is TRBV20-1; tentatively, D is TRBD1 (6 bases). Deletions cut 5 bases from V and 4 bases from J, with 17 bases between. This CDR3 is 14 amino acids long. The germline V gene has CDR1 DFQATT and CDR2 SNEGSKA (reference sequence). The CDR3 loop reads CSAPRGGGVTEAFF. The CDR3 region has the DNA TGCAGTGCTCCCCGGGGAGGGGGAGTCACTGAAGCTTTCTTT.

This clonotype turned up a few times. The genes are TRBV20-1 and TRBJ2-3; 7 nucleotides align to TRBD2. The CDR3 is 12 amino acids. Germline trimming cut 7 bases from V and 6 bases from J; bases unmatched to any gene: 7. Germline-derived CDR1 and CDR2 are DFQATT and SNEGSKA (reference sequence). The CDR3 region has the DNA TGCAGTGAAAGGACTAGTGGGGATACGCAGTATTTT. This translates into CSERTSGDTQYF.

V gene TRBV6-2 or TRBV6-3 combines with J gene TRBJ1-5; D is uncertain. CDR1 MNHEY and CDR2 SVGEGT come from the germline V gene. The ends were cut back, 2 bases at V and 9 bases at J, with 8 bases in the middle. CDR3 length: 12 residues. The CDR3 protein is CASSYDIRPQHF. CDR3 sequence (DNA): TGTGCCAGCAGTTACGATATCAGGCCCCAGCATTTT.

The chain carries TRBV10-3 and TRBJ1-1; no firm D call. V shed 0 bases and J shed 2 bases, with 13 bases lying between them. The CDR3 length is 16 residues. The germline V gene has CDR1 ENHRY and CDR2 SYGVKD. The CDR3 sequence: CAISESVFQDNTEAFF. CDR3 coding DNA: TGTGCCATCAGTGAGTCAGTGTTTCAGGATAACACTGAAGCTTTCTTT.

The table lists this clonotype with a few counts. The chain uses TRBV5-1 and TRBJ2-3; TRBD1 matches 10 bases. The CDR3 is 17 amino acids. The V and J ends lost 0 bases and 2 bases, in that order; junction bases with no gene match: 6. Germline V gives CDR1 SGHRS, CDR2 YFSETQ. The CDR3 DNA reads TGCGCCAGCAGCTTGGGAAGCGGGACAGGGGCCACAGATACGCAGTATTTT. Its protein product is CASSLGSGTGATDTQYF.

This clonotype was seen only a few times. The chain couples TRBV2 to TRBJ1-3; the D is unclear. Trimming stripped 8 bases from V and 0 bases from J, with 5 bases between. The germline V gene has CDR1 SNHLY and CDR2 FYNNEI. This CDR3 is built from 12 residues. The CDR3 loop is CASDYSGNTIYF. CDR3 DNA sequence: TGTGCCAGCGACTACTCTGGAAACACCATATATTTT.

V gene TRBV18 combines with J gene TRBJ1-2; 8 bases are shared with TRBD1. In germline, CDR1 is KGHSH, CDR2 LQKENI. V dropped 5 bases and J dropped 4; count of bases not matched to a gene: 6. The CDR3 is 14 amino acids. The CDR3 reads CASSSDRGLYGYTF. The CDR3 DNA reads as TGTGCCAGCTCATCCGACAGGGGCCTCTATGGCTACACCTTC.

This clonotype was recorded many times. V is TRBV20-1 and J is TRBJ2-3; D may be TRBD1 (6 bases). The CDR3 runs to 16 residues. The ends were cut back, 0 bases at V and 0 bases at J, with 13 bases in the middle. Germline CDR1 and CDR2: DFQATT and SNEGSKA (reference sequence). This CDR3 is CSARDPRGSSTDTQYF. In DNA, the CDR3 is TGCAGTGCTAGAGATCCCAGGGGCTCTAGCACAGATACGCAGTATTTT.